The 30 T cell receptor beta chains presented below share a single source sample, sequenced in a study of post-analysis software for immune sequencing data (dated by TCRdb to between 2015 and 2016). Their target antigens are unknown. What the authors observed across the whole study: Four or five TRBV segments, including TRBV5-6, TRBV5-1 and TRBV20-1, were significantly more frequent in patients than controls.

Receptor libraries were prepared by PCR. The sequencer was an Illumina HiSeq 2500. Unique molecular identifiers were incorporated into TCR beta cDNA libraries to reduce PCR and sequencing biases. TCRdb's own reprocessing of the public reads used fastp at Q25 and MiXCR and kept productive beta chains. Identical CDR3 proteins give one entry, which carries the most common genes and DNA. This sample is represented by under 900,000 distinct CDR3 sequences; around 50% of them were singletons. The ten largest account for 4.6% of the sample. The sequencing input was blood. The receptors originated from a girl aged 5-17 years with multiple sclerosis.

Here the CDR3 DNA reads TGTGCCAGCATAGGGCGGGACACAGATACGCAGTATTTT. Amino acids: CASIGRDTDTQYF. The chain links TRBV14 to TRBJ2-3; maybe TRBD2 (6 bases). V dropped 7 bases and J dropped 2 bases, with 10 bases sitting between them. The length of the CDR3 is 13 residues. Germline CDR1 SGHDN, CDR2 FVKESK.

V usage is TRBV7-9 and J usage is TRBJ2-3, with D maybe TRBD2 (6 bases). V was cut by 5 bases and J by 3 bases, with 15 bases left in between. From germline, CDR1 is SEHNR and CDR2 FQNEAQ (reference sequence). The CDR3 is 15 residues long. CDR3 bases: TGTGCCAGCAGCCCCGTAGGAGGGGAGACAGATACGCAGTATTTT. Protein product: CASSPVGGETDTQYF.

V is TRBV12-3 or TRBV12-4 and J is TRBJ1-2, with D tentatively TRBD1 (6 bases). The CDR3 covers 15 residues. V gave up 8 bases and J gave up 3 bases, with 19 bases separating them. This CDR3 reads CASGQRNTDHYGYTF. The CDR3, as DNA: TGTGCCAGCGGACAGCGCAATACAGATCACTATGGCTACACCTTC.

This chain joins TRBV20-1 and TRBJ2-5, with TRBD2 matching over 8 bases. V shed 3 bases and J 1 base; nucleotides not matched to a gene: 10. The CDR3 totals 16 residues. The germline CDR1 and CDR2 sequences are DFQATT and SNEGSKA (reference sequence). CDR3 coding DNA: TGCAGTGCTAGGGTAGCGGGGACAAACCTCCAAGAGACCCAGTACTTC. Protein sequence: CSARVAGTNLQETQYF.

The chain uses TRBV5-1 and TRBJ2-3; no reliable D call. The CDR3 is made up of 12 amino acids. Germline lookup yields CDR1 SGHRS and CDR2 YFSETQ. Trimming cost V 6 bases and J 3 bases, with 8 bases left between them. CDR3 residues: CASKAVTDTQYF. The CDR3 bases are TGCGCCAGCAAGGCGGTGACAGATACGCAGTATTTT.

The V gene is TRBV6-5, the J gene TRBJ2-3; D may be TRBD1 or TRBD2 (7 bases each). Looked up from germline, CDR1 is MNHEY and CDR2 is SVGAGI. This CDR3 has 18 amino acids. The V gene lost 6 bases and the J gene lost 4 bases, with 26 bases spanning the gap. CDR3 protein: CASSLLGGTVLKADTQYF. The CDR3 nucleotides read TGTGCCAGCAGCTTATTGGGGGGGACAGTATTAAAGGCAGATACGCAGTATTTT.

The chain joins TRBV10-3 to TRBJ2-4, with a tentative D call TRBD1 (6 bases). The closer fit of TRBJ2-7 to the DNA end suggests the J call may be wrong. This CDR3 region has 14 residues. CDR1 ENHRY and CDR2 SYGVKD come from the germline V gene. CDR3 protein: CAILDPTGSYEQYF. In nucleotides, the CDR3 is TGTGCCATCTTAGACCCTACAGGGAGCTACGAGCAGTACTTC.

J is TRBJ2-3 and V is TRBV7-7, with no clear D. CDR3 length: 13 residues. Deletions cut 0 bases from V and 5 bases from J, with 6 bases between. Germline lookup yields CDR1 SSHAT and CDR2 FNYEAQ (reference sequence). The CDR3: CASSLAGLDTQYF. In DNA form, the CDR3 reads TGTGCCAGCAGCTTAGCGGGGTTAGATACGCAGTATTTT. The entire variable domain, with the rest obtained from reference TRBV7-7 and TRBJ2-3, is as follows: GAGVSQSPRYKVTKRGQDVTLRCDPISSHATLYWYQQALGQGPEFLTYFNYEAQPDKSGLPSDRFSAERPEGSISTLTIQRTEQRDSAMYRCASSLAGLDTQYFGPGTRLTVL.

V and J are TRBV20-1 and TRBJ2-5; D might be TRBD2 (7 bases). The CDR3 has 17 amino acids. Germline CDR1 reads DFQATT; CDR2 reads SNEGSKA (reference sequence). Deletions cut 5 bases from V and 5 bases from J, with 27 bases between. In nucleotides, the CDR3 is TGCAGTGCTTCCCTCTCCCTCGCGGGGGCGAGGTGGGAGACCCAGTACTTC. Its protein product is CSASLSLAGARWETQYF.

The chain is built from TRBV12-3 or TRBV12-4 and TRBJ1-2; no definite D call. Trimming removed 6 bases at V and 3 bases at J, with 20 bases between. The CDR3 is 16 amino acids. DNA of the CDR3: TGTGCCAGCAGCCCTCTTTCCACGGAGCCCTACTATGGCTACACCTTC. Its translation is CASSPLSTEPYYGYTF.

This clonotype has a handful of counts. The chain is built from TRBV12-3 or TRBV12-4 and TRBJ1-2; D gene uncertain. The CDR3 runs to 12 residues. V was shortened by 6 bases and J by 5 bases, with 10 bases between the two germline ends. The CDR3 loop reads CASRLSLYGYTF. The CDR3 nucleotides are TGTGCCAGCAGGTTGTCGCTTTATGGCTACACCTTC.

V is TRBV12-3 or TRBV12-4 and J is TRBJ1-5; D possibly corresponds to TRBD1 (5 bases). V was trimmed by 1 base and J by 3 bases, leaving 10 bases between them. This CDR3 is 15 amino acids long. The CDR3 DNA reads as TGTGCCAGCAGTTTAGGGCAGGGTATCAATCAGCCCCAGCATTTT. Its translation: CASSLGQGINQPQHF.

The rearrangement links TRBV12-3 or TRBV12-4 to TRBJ1-2, with 8 positions matching TRBD1. Unmatched junction bases numbered 8, after V lost 5 bases and J lost 3 bases. The CDR3 is 15 amino acids. The CDR3 reads CASSLRTGSHYGYTF. The DNA of the CDR3 is TGTGCCAGCAGTCTGAGGACAGGGAGTCACTATGGCTACACCTTC.

This clonotype was seen only a few times. The rearrangement links TRBV3-1 to TRBJ1-2; D may be TRBD1 (6 bases). The V gene's germline CDR1 is LGHDT and CDR2 YNNKEL (reference sequence). There are 13 residues in the CDR3. Trimming shortened V by 4 bases and J by 4 bases, and 10 bases separated the two germline ends. The CDR3 loop reads CASSRTEGYGYTF. Here the CDR3 DNA reads TGTGCCAGCAGCCGGACAGAGGGCTATGGCTACACCTTC.

This clonotype was seen a handful of times. This chain links TRBV12-3 or TRBV12-4 with TRBJ1-4; no firm D call. This CDR3 has 14 amino acids. Trimming shortened V by 3 bases and J by 0 bases, and 5 bases separated the two germline ends. For the CDR3, the DNA is TGTGCCAGCAGTTTCAGTGCAACTAATGAAAAACTGTTTTTT. It specifies CASSFSATNEKLFF.

This sequence joins TRBV4-1 and TRBJ2-3; 15 bases map to TRBD2. CDR1 and CDR2 (germline): MGHRA, YSYEKL. The CDR3 contains 18 residues. Losses at the gene ends were 0 bases for V and 4 bases for J; bases not matched to a gene: 5. CDR3 DNA: TGCGCCAGCAGCCAAGAAGGGACTAGCGGGGGGTCTGCAGATACGCAGTATTTT. Protein: CASSQEGTSGGSADTQYF.

The chain carries TRBV5-1 and TRBJ1-1, with unresolved D. CDR3 length equals 13 residues. Germline CDR1 SGHRS, CDR2 YFSETQ. The ends were cut back, 0 bases at V and 10 bases at J, with 13 bases in the middle. CDR3 residues: CASSLERNVGAFF. The DNA for the CDR3 is TGCGCCAGCAGCTTGGAACGGAACGTGGGAGCTTTCTTT.

As for this clonotype: Mismatch with germline at one junction end may stem from a read error. The chain joins TRBV7-9 to TRBJ2-1, with 10 bases lining up with TRBD1. Germline lookup yields CDR1 SEHNR and CDR2 FQNEAQ (reference sequence). CDR3 length: 16 residues. The CDR3 nucleotides read TGTGCCAGCAGCTTAGGGGACGGGACAGGGGAAGATGAGAAGTTCTTC. It codes for CASSLGDGTGEDEKFF.

This chain links TRBV9 with TRBJ2-1, with D tentatively TRBD1 or TRBD2 (5 bases each). Trimming stripped 2 bases from V and 3 bases from J, with 27 bases between. Germline V gene data show CDR1 as SGDLS and CDR2 as YYNGEE. The CDR3 runs to 20 residues. The CDR3 protein is CASSVRPGWGNSNLYNEQFF. DNA for the CDR3: TGTGCCAGCAGCGTGAGGCCCGGGTGGGGGAACTCTAACCTCTACAATGAGCAGTTCTTC.

Written as DNA, the CDR3 is TGTGCCAGCAAATCCGGGACAGTCTCCTTATTCGGAGAGACCCAGTACTTC. Residues: CASKSGTVSLFGETQYF. This chain joins TRBV6-1 and TRBJ2-5; 7 bases line up with TRBD1. The CDR3 is 17 amino acids. Germline lookup yields CDR1 MNHNS and CDR2 SASEGT. J was trimmed by 4 bases and V by 7 bases; bases with no gene match: 18.

This clonotype was detected only a few times. V usage is TRBV20-1 and J usage is TRBJ2-7; no clear D gene. Trimming shortened V by 6 bases and J by 2 bases, and 14 bases separated the two germline ends. Per the germline V gene, CDR1 is DFQATT and CDR2 is SNEGSKA (reference sequence). The CDR3 sequence is 13 residues long. The CDR3 DNA is TGCAGTGCGAACGACGCTGTGACCTACGAGCAGTACTTC. This encodes CSANDAVTYEQYF.

The V and J genes are TRBV3-1 and TRBJ2-7; possibly TRBD2 for D (6 bases). This CDR3 contains 15 residues. The germline V and J ends were trimmed by 1 base and 2 bases, with 12 bases remaining between them. Per the germline V gene, CDR1 is LGHDT and CDR2 is YNNKEL (reference sequence). In DNA form, the CDR3 reads TGTGCCAGCAGCCAAGCTATTACGGGGGCCTACGAGCAGTACTTC. Protein: CASSQAITGAYEQYF.

In DNA, the CDR3 is TGTGCCAGCAGTTACACCCAGGGGGCTGGAGAGCAGTTCTTC. Translating it yields CASSYTQGAGEQFF. The chain links TRBV6-5 to TRBJ2-1, with 8 bases that match TRBD1. With V trimmed by 2 bases and J by 10 bases, 7 bases remained unmatched. The CDR3 is made up of 14 amino acids. From germline, CDR1 is MNHEY and CDR2 SVGAGI.

The chain carries TRBV20-1 and TRBJ2-4; TRBD1 aligns across 7 bases. The V gene end was trimmed by 0 bases and the J gene end by 6 bases; junction bases not matched to a gene: 14. The germline V gene has CDR1 DFQATT and CDR2 SNEGSKA (reference sequence). The CDR3 is 17 residues long. The CDR3: CSARDLGVGTALNIQYF. CDR3 in DNA: TGCAGTGCTAGAGATTTGGGGGTGGGGACAGCTTTAAACATTCAGTACTTC.

The V and J genes are TRBV6-1 and TRBJ2-5, with 8 bases identical to TRBD2. V trimming: 0 bases; J trimming: 2 bases; junction bases outside the gene matches: 5. The germline gives CDR1 MNHNS, CDR2 SASEGT. The CDR3 covers 16 residues. In DNA form, the CDR3 reads TGTGCCAGCAGTGAAGCTACGGGACTAGGGCAAGAGACCCAGTACTTC. It codes for CASSEATGLGQETQYF.

This clonotype was seen more than once but under ten times. The chain combines TRBV29-1 with TRBJ2-5; D may correspond to TRBD1 or TRBD2 (5 bases each). The CDR3 sequence is 14 residues long. CDR1 SQVTM and CDR2 ANQGSEA come from the germline V gene. Trimming took 0 bases from V and 4 from J, leaving 12 bases between them. The CDR3 DNA sequence: TGCAGCGTTGAAGATGGCGGTGGGGGAGAGACCCAGTACTTC. Protein product: CSVEDGGGGETQYF.

V usage is TRBV5-1 and J usage is TRBJ2-3; perhaps TRBD2 as D (6 bases). The germline CDR1 and CDR2 sequences are SGHRS and YFSETQ. The length of the CDR3 is 15 residues. V was cut by 4 bases and J by 0 bases, with 12 bases left in between. The CDR3 spells CASSPGSTSTDTQYF. The CDR3 DNA is TGCGCCAGCAGCCCCGGGAGCACTAGCACAGATACGCAGTATTTT.

J is TRBJ1-6 and V is TRBV3-1, with unresolved D. Germline V gene data show CDR1 as LGHDT and CDR2 as YNNKEL (reference sequence). This CDR3 comprises 12 residues. Trimming cost V 10 bases and J 7 bases, with 11 bases left between them. CDR3 in DNA: TGTGCCACCGGGTATGGAAATTCACCCCTCCACTTT. This sequence encodes CATGYGNSPLHF.

The V call is TRBV12-3 or TRBV12-4, the J call TRBJ1-1; D is uncertain. V was clipped by 4 bases and J by 1 base, with 16 bases between them. CDR3 size: 16 residues. The CDR3 DNA follows: TGTGCCAGCAGTTACGGGCGACGGCTACCGAACACTGAAGCTTTCTTT. Its protein product is CASSYGRRLPNTEAFF.

This chain uses TRBV5-1 with TRBJ2-7; 8 bases align to TRBD1. The CDR3 contains 13 residues. Germline trimming cut 5 bases from V and 6 bases from J; bases unmatched to any gene: 7. Per the germline V gene, CDR1 is SGHRS and CDR2 is YFSETQ. CDR3 sequence reads: CASSYGTGPEQYF. CDR3 in DNA: TGCGCCAGCAGTTACGGGACAGGACCCGAGCAGTACTTC.